This T cell receptor (beta chain) was captured in a study of radiation and T cells in renal cell carcinoma. Broader study findings: Top tumor clonotypes rose in blood 2 weeks post-radiation, then contracted.

Using immunoSEQ multiplex PCR, the repertoire was profiled, and TCRdb retains in-frame clones only, with some absent. The table lists roughly 120,000 clones, about 81% of them singletons. Of note for this clone: No antigen is known for it.

Time point meaning: blood 2 weeks post-SBRT. Treatment here: 15 Gy SBRT to primary tumor, nephrectomy 4 weeks later. After SBRT, blood was collected at 2 and 4 weeks, plus baseline. Trimming left V 5 bases short and J 1 base short, with 14 bases between. Germline CDR1 is MNHEY and CDR2 is SMNVEV (reference sequence). The CDR3 extends over 16 amino acids. The source is a woman aged 55-75 years with renal cell carcinoma. This specimen consisted of blood, obtained from a patient whose treatment included radiotherapy and nephrectomy. The rearrangement joins TRBV27 to TRBJ2-2; D may be TRBD1 (6 bases). CDR3 nucleotides: TGTGCCAGCAGTACCTGGGGGCAGGGGAACACCGGGGAGCTGTTTTTT. Protein product: CASSTWGQGNTGELFF.